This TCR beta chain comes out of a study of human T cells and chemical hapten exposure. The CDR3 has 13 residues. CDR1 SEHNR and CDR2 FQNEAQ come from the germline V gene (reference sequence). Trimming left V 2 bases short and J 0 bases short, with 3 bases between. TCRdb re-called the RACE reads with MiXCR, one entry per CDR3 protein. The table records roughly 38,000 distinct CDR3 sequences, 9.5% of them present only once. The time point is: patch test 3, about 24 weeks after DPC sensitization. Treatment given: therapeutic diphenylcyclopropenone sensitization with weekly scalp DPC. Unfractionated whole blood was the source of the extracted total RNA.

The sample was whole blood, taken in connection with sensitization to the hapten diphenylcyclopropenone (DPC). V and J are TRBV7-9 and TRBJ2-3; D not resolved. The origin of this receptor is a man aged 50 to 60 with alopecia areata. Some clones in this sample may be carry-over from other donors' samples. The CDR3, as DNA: TGTGCCAGCAGCTTACTTAGCACAGATACGCAGTATTTT. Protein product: CASSLLSTDTQYF.